Sequencing of this T cell receptor beta chain was carried out in a study of neurological immune-mediated disorders. TCRdb itself ran the 5' RACE reads through MiXCR, one entry per CDR3 protein. The sample lists roughly 70,000 distinct CDR3 sequences; 4% to 6% were seen once. Points from the study as a whole: None of the CDR3 amino acid sequences of expanded clones were shared across subjects, and this suggested private repertoires in all groups.

In its sample, this clonotype was seen many times. No antigen is known for it. Germline assignment: CDR1 SNHLY and CDR2 FYNNEI. The CDR3 has 15 residues. V dropped 0 bases and J dropped 5; count of bases not matched to a gene: 0. The material sequenced was PBMCs. The rearrangement links TRBV2 to TRBJ1-4; the match to TRBD1 covers 10 bases. This receptor was taken from a woman in her twenties or thirties with multiple sclerosis. Written as DNA, the CDR3 is TGTGCCAGCAGTGAAGCGGGACAGGGGAATGAAAAACTGTTTTTT. Amino acids: CASSEAGQGNEKLFF. Supplemented by reference TRBV2 and TRBJ1-4, the full variable domain reads EPEVTQTPSHQVTQMGQEVILRCVPISNHLYFYWYRQILGQKVEFLVSFYNNEISEKSEIFDDQFSVERPDGSNFTLKIRSTKLEDSAMYFCASSEAGQGNEKLFFGSGTQLSVL.